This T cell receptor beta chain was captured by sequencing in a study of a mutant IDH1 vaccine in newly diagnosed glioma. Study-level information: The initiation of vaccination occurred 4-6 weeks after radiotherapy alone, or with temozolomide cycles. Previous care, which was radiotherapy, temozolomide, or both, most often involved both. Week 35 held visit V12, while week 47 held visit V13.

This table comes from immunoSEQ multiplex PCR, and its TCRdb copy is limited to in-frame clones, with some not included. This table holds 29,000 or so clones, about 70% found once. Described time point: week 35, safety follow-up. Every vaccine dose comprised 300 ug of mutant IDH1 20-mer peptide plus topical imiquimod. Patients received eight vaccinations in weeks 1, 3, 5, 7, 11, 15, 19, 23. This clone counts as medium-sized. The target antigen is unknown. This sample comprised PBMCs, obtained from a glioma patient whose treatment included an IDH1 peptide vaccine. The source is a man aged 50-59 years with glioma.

CDR3 loop: CASSHRGPQHF. In DNA, the CDR3 is TGTGCCAGTAGCCACAGGGGGCCTCAGCATTTT. The chain carries TRBV19 and TRBJ1-5; 9 nucleotides agree with TRBD1. This CDR3 contains 11 residues. Germline assignment: CDR1 LNHDA and CDR2 SQIVND (reference sequence). The V and J ends lost 6 bases and 13 bases, in that order; junction bases with no gene match: 4.